This TCR beta chain was captured in a study of blood T cell repertoires in COVID-19. On the study more broadly: Samples representing acute and convalescent COVID-19 were sourced from the United States, Italy and Spain. Nucleic acid was either cDNA or gDNA, and it came from T cells, B-cell-depleted T cells, or PBMCs.

There are 18 residues in the CDR3. CDR1 and CDR2 from the germline V gene are LGHDT and YNNKEL (reference sequence). The J segment lost 7 bases and the V segment lost 4 bases, leaving 16 bases of the junction unmatched. Data came from immunoSEQ multiplex PCR; TCRdb stores just in-frame clones and leaves some out. The sample lists under 500,000 clones, around 89% occurring once. Self-reported history from a screening survey and questionnaire set each donor's cohort. The receptor comes from a man aged 25 to 40 who had recovered from COVID-19. Sequenced input: PBMCs or T cells enriched from blood (not recorded which). The chain recombines TRBV3-1 (or the pseudogene TRBV3-2) with TRBJ2-1, with 10 positions matching TRBD2. The CDR3 DNA reads as TGTGCCAGCAGCCCCACCTATCGGCTAGCGGGAGTATTAAATGAGCAGTTCTTC. Translating it yields CASSPTYRLAGVLNEQFF.